Listed below are T cell receptor beta chains from one sample, sequenced in a study of blood T cell repertoires in COVID-19. Using immunoSEQ multiplex PCR, the repertoire was profiled, and TCRdb retains in-frame clones only, with some absent. The sample shows around 190,000 clones, around 80% of them seen only once. The sequenced sample was peripheral blood. These receptors all stem from a man aged 55 to 70 with acute or convalescent COVID-19. CDR3s include the opening cysteine and the closing phenylalanine or tryptophan. The D gene is left open where the match is weak. Some rows have no size entry. The others give once, few or many, or a class for an expanded clone.

>TRBD1|.|TRBJ2-7|14|TRBV5-1
TGCGCCAGCAGCTTCTGGACAGGGAATTACGAGCAGTACTTC
CASSFWTGNYEQYF
>.|.|TRBJ2-2|17|TRBV11-2
TGTGCCAGCAGGGGAATCAGGGTCAGGGACTCGCCCGGGGAGCTGTTTTTT
CASRGIRVRDSPGELFF
>.|.|TRBJ1-1|14|TRBV6-5
TGTGCCAGCACAGGGACACACATGAACACTGAAGCTTTCTTT
CASTGTHMNTEAFF
>TRBD1|.|TRBJ1-1|12|TRBV19
TGTGCCAGTAATACAGGGGGCACTGAAGCTTTCTTT
CASNTGGTEAFF
>TRBD1|.|TRBJ2-7|19|TRBV27
TGTGCCAGCAGCTTCAAAAGCGGGTCTTACGGGACAGGATATGGCGAGCAGTACTTC
CASSFKSGSYGTGYGEQYF
>TRBD1|.|TRBJ2-4|14|TRBV18
TGTGCCAGCTCACCATCGACAGGGGGAAACATTCAGTACTTC
CASSPSTGGNIQYF
>.|.|TRBJ1-5|16|TRBV7-2
TGTGCCAGCAGCCTCGCTGTCGGGGGGGGCAATCAGCCCCAGCATTTT
CASSLAVGGGNQPQHF
>.|.|TRBJ2-7|12|TRBV19
TGTGCCAGTAAAGGGGCGAACTACGAGCAGTACTTC
CASKGANYEQYF
>.|.|TRBJ2-1|18|TRBV7-3
TGTGCCAGCAGCCCGATCCGTACAGGGATAAGAAGGAGGAATGAGCAGTTCTTC
CASSPIRTGIRRRNEQFF
>.|.|TRBJ1-3|13|TRBV6-5
TGTGCCAGCACTCGGAGCTCTGGAAACACCATATATTTT
CASTRSSGNTIYF
>.|.|TRBJ2-7|11|TRBV6-2/TRBV6-3
TGTGCCAGCAGTTTATTCTACGAGCAGTACTTC
CASSLFYEQYF
>TRBD1|once|TRBJ1-1|14|TRBV7-2
TGTGCCAGCAGCTTAAGAGGGGGCCGGACTGAAGCTTTCTTT
CASSLRGGRTEAFF
>TRBD2|.|TRBJ2-1|16|TRBV9
TGTGCCAGCAGCGTAACTAGCGGGAGAGCCTACAATGAGCAGTTCTTC
CASSVTSGRAYNEQFF